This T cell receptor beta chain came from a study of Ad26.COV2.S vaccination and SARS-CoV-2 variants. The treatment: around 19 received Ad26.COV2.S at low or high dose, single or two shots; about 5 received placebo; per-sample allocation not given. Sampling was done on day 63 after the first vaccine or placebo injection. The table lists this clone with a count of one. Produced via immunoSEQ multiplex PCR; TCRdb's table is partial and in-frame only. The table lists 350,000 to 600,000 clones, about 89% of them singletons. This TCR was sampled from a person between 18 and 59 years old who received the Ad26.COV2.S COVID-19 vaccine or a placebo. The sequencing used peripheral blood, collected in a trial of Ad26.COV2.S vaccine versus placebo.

The DNA of the CDR3 is TGCGCCAGCAGTGAGTCCAGTACCCCGGACGGACATGAGCAGTTCTTC. Protein product: CASSESSTPDGHEQFF. The chain is built from TRBV10-1 and TRBJ2-1, with D unclear. The CDR3 length is 16 residues. Germline assignment: CDR1 WNHNN and CDR2 SYGVQD (reference sequence). V was clipped by 0 bases and J by 8 bases, with 17 bases between them.